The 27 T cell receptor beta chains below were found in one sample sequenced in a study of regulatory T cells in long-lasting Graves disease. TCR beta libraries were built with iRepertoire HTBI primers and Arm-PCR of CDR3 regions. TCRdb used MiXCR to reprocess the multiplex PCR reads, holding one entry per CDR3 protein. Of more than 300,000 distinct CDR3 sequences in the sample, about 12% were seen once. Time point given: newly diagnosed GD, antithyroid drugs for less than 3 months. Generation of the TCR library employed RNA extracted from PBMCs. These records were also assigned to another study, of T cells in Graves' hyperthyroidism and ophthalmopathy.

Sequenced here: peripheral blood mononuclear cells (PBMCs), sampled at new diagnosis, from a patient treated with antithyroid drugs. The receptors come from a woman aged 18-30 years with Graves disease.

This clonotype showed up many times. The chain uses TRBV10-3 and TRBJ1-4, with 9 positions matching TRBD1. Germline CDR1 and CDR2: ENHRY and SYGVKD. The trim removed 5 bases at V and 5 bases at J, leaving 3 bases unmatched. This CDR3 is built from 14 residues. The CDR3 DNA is TGTGCCATCAGTTCCGGGACAGGGAATGAAAAACTGTTTTTT. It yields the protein CAISSGTGNEKLFF.

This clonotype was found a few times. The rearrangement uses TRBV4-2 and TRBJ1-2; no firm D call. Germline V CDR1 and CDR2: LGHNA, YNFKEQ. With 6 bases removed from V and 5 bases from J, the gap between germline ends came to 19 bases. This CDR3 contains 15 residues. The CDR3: CASSHPPPTSYGYTF. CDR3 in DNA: TGTGCCAGCAGTCATCCGCCCCCCACGTCTTATGGCTACACCTTC.

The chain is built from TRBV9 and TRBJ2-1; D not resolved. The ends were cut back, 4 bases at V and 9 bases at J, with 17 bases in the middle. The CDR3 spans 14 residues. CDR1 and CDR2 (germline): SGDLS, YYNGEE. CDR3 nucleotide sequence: TGTGCCAGCAGCCCCCACCGTGAGTGGGTTGAGCAGTTCTTC. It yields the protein CASSPHREWVEQFF. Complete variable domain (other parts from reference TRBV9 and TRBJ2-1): DSGVTQTPKHLITATGQRVTLRCSPRSGDLSVYWYQQSLDQGLQFLIQYYNGEERAKGNILERFSAQQFPDLHSELNLSSLELGDSALYFCASSPHREWVEQFFGPGTRLTVL.

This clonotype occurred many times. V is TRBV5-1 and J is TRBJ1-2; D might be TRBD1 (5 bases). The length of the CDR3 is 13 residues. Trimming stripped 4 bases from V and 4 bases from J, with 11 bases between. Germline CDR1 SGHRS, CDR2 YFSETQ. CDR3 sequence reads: CASSPAGRYGYTF. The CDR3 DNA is TGCGCCAGCAGCCCCGCGGGGCGCTATGGCTACACCTTC.

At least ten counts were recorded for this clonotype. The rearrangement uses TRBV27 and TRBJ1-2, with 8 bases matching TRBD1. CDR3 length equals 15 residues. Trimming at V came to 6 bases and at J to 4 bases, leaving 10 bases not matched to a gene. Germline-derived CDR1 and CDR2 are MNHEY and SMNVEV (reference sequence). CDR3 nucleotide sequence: TGTGCCAGCAGGAGATCATTACAGGGGGTCTATGGCTACACCTTC. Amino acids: CASRRSLQGVYGYTF.

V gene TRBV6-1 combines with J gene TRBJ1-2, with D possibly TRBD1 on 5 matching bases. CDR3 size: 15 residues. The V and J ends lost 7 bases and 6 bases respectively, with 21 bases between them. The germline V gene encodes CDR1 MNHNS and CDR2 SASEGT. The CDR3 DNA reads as TGTGCCAGCACCATAACAGGCCGAGGACCGGATGGCTACACCTTC. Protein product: CASTITGRGPDGYTF.

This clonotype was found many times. CDR3 DNA: TGTGCCAGCAGTCCCGCAGCGGGAGTGAGCGAGCAGTACTTC. Amino acids: CASSPAAGVSEQYF. The chain employs TRBV6-1 and TRBJ2-7, with 8 bases fitting TRBD2. The germline gives CDR1 MNHNS, CDR2 SASEGT. Losses at the gene ends were 5 bases for V and 6 bases for J; bases not matched to a gene: 9. The CDR3 is 14 residues long.

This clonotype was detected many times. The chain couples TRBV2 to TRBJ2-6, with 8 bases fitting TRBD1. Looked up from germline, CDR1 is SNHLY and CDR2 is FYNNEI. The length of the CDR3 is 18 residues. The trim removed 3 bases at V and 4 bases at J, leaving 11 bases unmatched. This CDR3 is CASSEIGTGERGANVLTF. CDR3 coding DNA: TGTGCCAGCAGTGAGATCGGGACAGGCGAAAGGGGGGCCAACGTCCTGACTTTC.

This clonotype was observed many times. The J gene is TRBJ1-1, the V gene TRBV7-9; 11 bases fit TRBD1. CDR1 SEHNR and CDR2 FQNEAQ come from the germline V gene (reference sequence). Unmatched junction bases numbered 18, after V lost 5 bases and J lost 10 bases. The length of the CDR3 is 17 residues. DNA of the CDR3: TGTGCCAGCAGCCGAGGACAGGGGGCGGCGGAATGGTCAAGAGCTTTCTTT. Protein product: CASSRGQGAAEWSRAFF.

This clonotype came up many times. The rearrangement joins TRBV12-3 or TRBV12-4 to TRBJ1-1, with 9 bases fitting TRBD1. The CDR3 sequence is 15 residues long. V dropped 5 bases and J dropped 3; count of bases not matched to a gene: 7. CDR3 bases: TGTGCCAGCAGTCGACTACAGGGGGCTGACACTGAAGCTTTCTTT. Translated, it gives CASSRLQGADTEAFF.

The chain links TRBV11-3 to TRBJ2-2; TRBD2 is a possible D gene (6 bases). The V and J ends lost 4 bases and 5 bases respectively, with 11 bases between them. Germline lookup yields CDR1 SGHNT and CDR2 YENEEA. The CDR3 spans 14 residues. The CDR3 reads CASSYEGGTGELFF. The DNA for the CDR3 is TGTGCCAGCAGCTATGAGGGAGGAACCGGGGAGCTGTTTTTT.

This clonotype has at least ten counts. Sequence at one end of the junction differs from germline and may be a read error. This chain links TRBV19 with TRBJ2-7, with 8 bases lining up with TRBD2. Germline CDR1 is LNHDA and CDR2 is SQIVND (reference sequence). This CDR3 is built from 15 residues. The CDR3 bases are TGTGCCAGTAGCCCGAGGAGCGGGAGCTCCTACGAACAGTACTTC. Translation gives CASSPRSGSSYEQYF.

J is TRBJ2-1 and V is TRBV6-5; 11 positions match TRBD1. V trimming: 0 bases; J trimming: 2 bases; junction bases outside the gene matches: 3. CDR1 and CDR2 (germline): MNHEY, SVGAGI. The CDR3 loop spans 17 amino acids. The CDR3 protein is CASSYSEDRGPYNEQFF. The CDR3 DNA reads TGTGCCAGCAGTTACTCCGAGGACAGGGGGCCCTACAATGAGCAGTTCTTC.

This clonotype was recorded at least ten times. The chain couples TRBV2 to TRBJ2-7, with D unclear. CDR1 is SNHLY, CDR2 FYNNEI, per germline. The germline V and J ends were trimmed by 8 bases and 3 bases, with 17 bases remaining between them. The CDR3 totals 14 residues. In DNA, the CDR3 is TGTGCCAGCGACCCGCAAGGAAACCGCTACGAGCAGTACTTC. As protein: CASDPQGNRYEQYF.

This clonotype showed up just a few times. CDR3 DNA: TGTGCCAGCAGTTACCCAGTGGGCCGCGGGAGACTCACAGATACGCAGTATTTT. Amino acid sequence: CASSYPVGRGRLTDTQYF. V and J are TRBV6-2 or TRBV6-3 and TRBJ2-3; TRBD2 matches 7 bases. The CDR3 is made up of 18 amino acids. Germline V CDR1 and CDR2: MNHEY, SVGEGT. Losses at the gene ends were 2 bases for V and 2 bases for J; bases not matched to a gene: 13.

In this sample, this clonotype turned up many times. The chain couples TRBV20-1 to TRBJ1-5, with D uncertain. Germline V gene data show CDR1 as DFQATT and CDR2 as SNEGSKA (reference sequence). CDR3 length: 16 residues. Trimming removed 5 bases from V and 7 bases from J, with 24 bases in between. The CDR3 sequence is CSASRGEGPSEQPQHF. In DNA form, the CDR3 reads TGCAGTGCTTCGCGTGGAGAAGGGCCTTCGGAACAGCCCCAGCATTTT.

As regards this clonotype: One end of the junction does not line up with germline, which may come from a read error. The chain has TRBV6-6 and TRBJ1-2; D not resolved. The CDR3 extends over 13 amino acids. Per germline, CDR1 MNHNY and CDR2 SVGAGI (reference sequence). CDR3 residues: CTSSYSAGLGYTF. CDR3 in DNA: TGTACCAGCAGTTACTCGGCAGGCTTGGGCTACACCTTC.

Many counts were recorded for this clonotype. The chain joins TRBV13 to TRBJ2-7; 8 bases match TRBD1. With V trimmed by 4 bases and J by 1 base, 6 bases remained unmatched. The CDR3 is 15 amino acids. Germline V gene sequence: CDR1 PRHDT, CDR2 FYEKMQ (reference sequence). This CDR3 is CASSSRTGPSYEQYF. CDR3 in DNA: TGTGCCAGCAGCTCTAGGACAGGGCCTTCCTACGAGCAGTACTTC.

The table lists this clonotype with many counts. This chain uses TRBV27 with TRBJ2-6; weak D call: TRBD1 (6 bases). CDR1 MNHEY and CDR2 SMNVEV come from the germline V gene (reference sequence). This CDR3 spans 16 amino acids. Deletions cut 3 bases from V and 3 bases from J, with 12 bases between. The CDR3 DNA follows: TGTGCCAGCAGTTTCATATGGACAGATGGGGCCAACGTCCTGACTTTC. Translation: CASSFIWTDGANVLTF.

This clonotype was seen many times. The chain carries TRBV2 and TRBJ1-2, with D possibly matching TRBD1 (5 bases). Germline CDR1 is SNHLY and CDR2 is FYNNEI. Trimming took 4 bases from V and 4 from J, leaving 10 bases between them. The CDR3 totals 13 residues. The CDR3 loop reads CASSGGEGYGYTF. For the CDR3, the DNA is TGTGCCAGCAGTGGGGGCGAAGGCTATGGCTACACCTTC.

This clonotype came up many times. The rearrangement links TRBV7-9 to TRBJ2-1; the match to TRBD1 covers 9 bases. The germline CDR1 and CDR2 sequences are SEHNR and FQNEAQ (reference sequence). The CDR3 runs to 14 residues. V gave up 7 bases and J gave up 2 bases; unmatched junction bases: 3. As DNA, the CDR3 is TGTGCCAGCACCCGGACAGGGGCCTACAATGAGCAGTTCTTC. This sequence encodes CASTRTGAYNEQFF.

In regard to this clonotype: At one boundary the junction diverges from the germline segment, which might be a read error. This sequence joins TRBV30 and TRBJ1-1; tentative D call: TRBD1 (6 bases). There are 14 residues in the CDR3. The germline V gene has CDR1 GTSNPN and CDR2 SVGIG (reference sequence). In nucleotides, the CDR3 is TGTGCCTGGGAAGAAGGACAGCAGAACACTGAAGCTTCCTTT. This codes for CAWEEGQQNTEASF.

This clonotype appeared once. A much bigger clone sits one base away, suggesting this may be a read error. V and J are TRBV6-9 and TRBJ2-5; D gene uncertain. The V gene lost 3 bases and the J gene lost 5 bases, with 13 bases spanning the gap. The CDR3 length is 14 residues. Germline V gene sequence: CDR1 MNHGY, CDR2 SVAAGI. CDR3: CASSYSKGQETQYF. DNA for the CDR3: TGTGCCAGCAGTTACTCGAAGGGTCAGGAGACCCAGTACTTC.

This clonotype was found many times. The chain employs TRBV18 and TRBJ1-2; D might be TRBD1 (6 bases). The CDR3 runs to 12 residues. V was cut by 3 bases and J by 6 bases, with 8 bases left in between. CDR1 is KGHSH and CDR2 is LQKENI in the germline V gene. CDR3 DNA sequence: TGTGCCAGCTCACCCGGGGGGCATGGCTACACCTTC. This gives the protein CASSPGGHGYTF.

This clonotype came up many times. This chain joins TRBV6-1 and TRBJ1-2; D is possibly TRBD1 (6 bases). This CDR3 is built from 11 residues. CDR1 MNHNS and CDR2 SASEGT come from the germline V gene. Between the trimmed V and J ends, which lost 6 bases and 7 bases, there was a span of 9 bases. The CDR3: CASRLGGGYTF. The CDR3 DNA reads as TGTGCCAGCAGGTTAGGGGGTGGCTACACCTTC.

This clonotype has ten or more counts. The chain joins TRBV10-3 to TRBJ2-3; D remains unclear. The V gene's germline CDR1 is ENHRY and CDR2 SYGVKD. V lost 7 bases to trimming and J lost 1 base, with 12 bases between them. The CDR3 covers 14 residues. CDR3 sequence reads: CAINGGLGTDTQYF. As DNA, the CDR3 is TGTGCCATCAACGGCGGATTAGGCACAGATACGCAGTATTTT.

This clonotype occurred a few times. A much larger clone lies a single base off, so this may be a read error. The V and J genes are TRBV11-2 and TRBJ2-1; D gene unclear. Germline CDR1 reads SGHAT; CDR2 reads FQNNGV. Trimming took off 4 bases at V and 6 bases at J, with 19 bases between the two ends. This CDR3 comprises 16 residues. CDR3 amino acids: CASSSGLVRGFNEQFF. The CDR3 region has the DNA TGTGCCAGCAGCTCAGGTCTAGTTCGTGGTTTCAATGAGCAGTTCTTC.